Given below is one T cell receptor (beta chain) in context. V was clipped by 4 bases and J by 2 bases, with 9 bases between them. From germline, CDR1 is MDHEN and CDR2 SYDVKM. The CDR3 is made up of 13 amino acids. The sample belongs to a study of identifying expanded T cells in peripheral blood. During the collection period, no donor immune events like infections were recorded. Some clones are missing from TCRdb's copy, which holds only in-frame ones; the method was immunoSEQ multiplex PCR. The profile shows about 110,000 clones, about 85% of them singletons. The TCR originated in a person between 18 and 75 years old in good health. The specimen was blood. The chain carries TRBV28 and TRBJ2-7; the D gene could be TRBD1 or TRBD2 (6 bases each). CDR3 loop: CASSSGGTYEQYF. The CDR3 bases are TGTGCCAGCAGTTCCGGGGGCACCTACGAGCAGTACTTC.